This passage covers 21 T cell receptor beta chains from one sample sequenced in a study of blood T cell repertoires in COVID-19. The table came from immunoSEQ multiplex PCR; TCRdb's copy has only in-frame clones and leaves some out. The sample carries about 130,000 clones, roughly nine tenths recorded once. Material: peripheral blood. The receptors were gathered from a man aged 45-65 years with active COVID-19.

CDR3 nucleotides: TGCGCCAGCAGCTTGGTAGTAGGGGGAGACTATGGCTACACCTTC. Its protein is CASSLVVGGDYGYTF. This chain connects TRBV5-1 to TRBJ1-2; perhaps TRBD1 as D (6 bases). V gave up 0 bases and J gave up 3 bases, with 12 bases separating them. Germline V gene data show CDR1 as SGHRS and CDR2 as YFSETQ. This CDR3 spans 15 amino acids.

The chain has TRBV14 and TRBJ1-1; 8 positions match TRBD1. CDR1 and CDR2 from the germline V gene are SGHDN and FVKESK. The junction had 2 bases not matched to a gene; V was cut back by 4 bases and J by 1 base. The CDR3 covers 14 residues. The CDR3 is CASSLQGGNTEAFF. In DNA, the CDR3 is TGTGCCAGCAGCCTACAGGGGGGGAACACTGAAGCTTTCTTT. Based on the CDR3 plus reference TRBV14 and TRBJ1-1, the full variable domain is EAGVTQFPSHSVIEKGQTVTLRCDPISGHDNLYWYRRVMGKEIKFLLHFVKESKQDESGMPNNRFLAERTGGTYSTLKVQPAELEDSGVYFCASSLQGGNTEAFFGQGTRLTVV.

As DNA, the CDR3 is TGCGCCAGCTCCTGGACTAATGAGCAGTTCTTC. Translating gives CASSWTNEQFF. The chain carries TRBV5-1 and TRBJ2-1; TRBD2 might be the D (5 bases). The CDR3 is 11 residues long. The V end lost 7 bases, the J end lost 7 bases, and 9 bases lay between the germline ends. The germline CDR1 and CDR2 sequences are SGHRS and YFSETQ.

The CDR3 DNA follows: TGTGCCAGCACCACCGGGACACTAAATTCACCCCTCCACTTT. It yields the protein CASTTGTLNSPLHF. The chain uses TRBV6-6 and TRBJ1-6; a weak D match, TRBD1 (6 bases). Germline V lookup: CDR1 MNHNY, CDR2 SVGAGI (reference sequence). The CDR3 loop spans 14 amino acids. V gave up 7 bases and J gave up 7 bases, with 14 bases separating them.

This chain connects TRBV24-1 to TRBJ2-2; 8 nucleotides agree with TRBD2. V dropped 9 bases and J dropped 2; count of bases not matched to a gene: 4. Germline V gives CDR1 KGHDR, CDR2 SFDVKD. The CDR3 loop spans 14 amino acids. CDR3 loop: CATAGRANTGELFF. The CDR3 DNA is TGTGCCACCGCCGGGAGGGCCAACACCGGGGAGCTGTTTTTT.

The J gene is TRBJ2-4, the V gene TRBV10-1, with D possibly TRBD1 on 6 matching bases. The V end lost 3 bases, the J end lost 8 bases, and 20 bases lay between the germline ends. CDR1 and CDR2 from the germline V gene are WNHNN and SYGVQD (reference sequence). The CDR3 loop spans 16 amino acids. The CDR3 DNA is TGCGCCAGCAGTGATAGAACAGGGAAGGACGCGGACATTCAGTACTTC. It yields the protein CASSDRTGKDADIQYF.

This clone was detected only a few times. CDR3 bases: TGTGCCAGTAGTCTCCATCGGACAGGGGGCTATGGCTACACCTTC. This sequence encodes CASSLHRTGGYGYTF. This rearrangement joins TRBV19 to TRBJ1-2; 10 bases line up with TRBD1. Losses at the gene ends were 5 bases for V and 4 bases for J; bases not matched to a gene: 7. Germline V gene data show CDR1 as LNHDA and CDR2 as SQIVND (reference sequence). CDR3 length: 15 amino acids. Variable domain in full (rest from reference TRBV19 and TRBJ1-2): DGGITQSPKYLFRKEGQNVTLSCEQNLNHDAMYWYRQDPGQGLRLIYYSQIVNDFQKGDIAEGYSVSREKKESFPLTVTSAQKNPTAFYLCASSLHRTGGYGYTFGSGTRLTVV.

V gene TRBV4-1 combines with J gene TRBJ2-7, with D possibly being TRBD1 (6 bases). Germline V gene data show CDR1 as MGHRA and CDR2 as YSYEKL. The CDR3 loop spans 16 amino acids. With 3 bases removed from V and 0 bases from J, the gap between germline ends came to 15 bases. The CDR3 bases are TGCGCCAGCAGCCAGAGCCGGGACATCATCTCCTACGAGCAGTACTTC. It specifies CASSQSRDIISYEQYF.

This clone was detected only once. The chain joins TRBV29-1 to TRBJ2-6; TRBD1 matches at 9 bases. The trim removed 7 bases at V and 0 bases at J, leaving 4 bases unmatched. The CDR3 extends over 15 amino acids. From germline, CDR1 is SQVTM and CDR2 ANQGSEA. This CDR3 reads CSAGQGISGANVLTF. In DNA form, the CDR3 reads TGCAGCGCCGGACAGGGGATCTCTGGGGCCAACGTCCTGACTTTC.

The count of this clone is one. The CDR3 reads CASSAGNYGYTF. The DNA of the CDR3 is TGTGCCAGCAGCGCCGGGAACTATGGCTACACCTTC. The rearrangement uses TRBV12-3 or TRBV12-4 and TRBJ1-2; D gene ambiguous. The CDR3 totals 12 residues. The V end was cut by 6 bases, the J end by 2 bases, with 7 bases between.

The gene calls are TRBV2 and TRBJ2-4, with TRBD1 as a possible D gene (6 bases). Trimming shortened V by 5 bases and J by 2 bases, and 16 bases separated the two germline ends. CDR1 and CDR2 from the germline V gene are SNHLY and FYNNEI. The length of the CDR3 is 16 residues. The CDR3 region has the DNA TGTGCCAGCAGTCCCGGCAGGGGAATTTCCAAAAACATTCAGTACTTC. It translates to CASSPGRGISKNIQYF.

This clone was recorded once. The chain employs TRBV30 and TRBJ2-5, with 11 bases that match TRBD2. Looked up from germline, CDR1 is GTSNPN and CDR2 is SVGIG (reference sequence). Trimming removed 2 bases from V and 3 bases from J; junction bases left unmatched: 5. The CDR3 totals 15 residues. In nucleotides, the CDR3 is TGTGCCTGGAGTACTAGCGGGAGTTGGAAAGAGACCCAGTACTTC. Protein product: CAWSTSGSWKETQYF.

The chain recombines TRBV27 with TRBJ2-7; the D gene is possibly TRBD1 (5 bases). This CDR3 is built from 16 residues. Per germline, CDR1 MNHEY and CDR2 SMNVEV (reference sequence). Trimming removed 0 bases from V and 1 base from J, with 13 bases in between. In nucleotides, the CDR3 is TGTGCCAGCAGTTTATCTGGGTTCGACAGATCCTACGAGCAGTACTTC. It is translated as CASSLSGFDRSYEQYF.

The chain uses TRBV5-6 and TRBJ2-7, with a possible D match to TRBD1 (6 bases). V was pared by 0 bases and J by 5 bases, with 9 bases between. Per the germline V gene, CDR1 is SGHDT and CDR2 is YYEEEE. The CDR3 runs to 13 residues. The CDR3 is CASSLDRVDEQYV. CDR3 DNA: TGTGCCAGCAGCTTGGACAGGGTTGACGAGCAGTACGTC.

Written as DNA, the CDR3 is TGCGCCAGCAGCCAACCTCTTGCCCTAGCGGGAGCCTCAGATACGCAGTATTTT. This codes for CASSQPLALAGASDTQYF. The gene calls are TRBV4-1 and TRBJ2-3, with TRBD2 identical over 10 bases. CDR3 length: 18 residues. V shed 2 bases and J 4 bases; nucleotides not matched to a gene: 12. Germline V gene sequence: CDR1 MGHRA, CDR2 YSYEKL.

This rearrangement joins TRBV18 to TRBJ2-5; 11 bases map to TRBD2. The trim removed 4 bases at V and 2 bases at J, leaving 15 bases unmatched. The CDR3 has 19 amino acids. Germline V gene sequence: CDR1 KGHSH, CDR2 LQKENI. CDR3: CASSRRLAGSVNGQETQYF. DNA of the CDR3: TGTGCCAGCTCACGCAGACTAGCGGGATCAGTAAACGGACAAGAGACCCAGTACTTC.

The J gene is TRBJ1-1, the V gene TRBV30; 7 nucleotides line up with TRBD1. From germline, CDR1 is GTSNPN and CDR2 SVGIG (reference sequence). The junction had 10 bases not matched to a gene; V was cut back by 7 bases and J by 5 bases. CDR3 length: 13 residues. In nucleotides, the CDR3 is TGTGCCTTGACAGGGATGGCGAGAACTGAAGCTTTCTTT. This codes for CALTGMARTEAFF.

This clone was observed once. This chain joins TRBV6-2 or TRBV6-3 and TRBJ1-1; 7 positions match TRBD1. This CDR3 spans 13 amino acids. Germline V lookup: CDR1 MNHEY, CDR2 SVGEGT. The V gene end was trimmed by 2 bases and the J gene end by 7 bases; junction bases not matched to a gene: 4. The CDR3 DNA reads TGTGCCAGCAGTTACGGGACAGTATTTGAAGCTTTCTTT. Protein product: CASSYGTVFEAFF.

The CDR3: CASSVQRGGYNEQFF. In DNA, the CDR3 is TGTGCCAGCAGTGTACAGCGGGGGGGCTACAATGAGCAGTTCTTC. This rearrangement joins TRBV2 to TRBJ2-1; 10 nucleotides match TRBD2. Unmatched junction bases numbered 3, after V lost 4 bases and J lost 3 bases. From germline, CDR1 is SNHLY and CDR2 FYNNEI. The CDR3 totals 15 residues.

The chain's CDR3 is CASSPRITSGDNYNEQFF. CDR3 DNA: TGTGCCAGCAGCCCCCGAATAACTAGCGGCGATAACTACAATGAGCAGTTCTTC. The rearrangement links TRBV7-2 to TRBJ2-1, with TRBD2 matching 8 bases. Germline trimming cut 5 bases from V and 3 bases from J; bases unmatched to any gene: 15. This CDR3 has 18 residues. CDR1 is SGHTA and CDR2 is FQGNSA in the germline V gene.

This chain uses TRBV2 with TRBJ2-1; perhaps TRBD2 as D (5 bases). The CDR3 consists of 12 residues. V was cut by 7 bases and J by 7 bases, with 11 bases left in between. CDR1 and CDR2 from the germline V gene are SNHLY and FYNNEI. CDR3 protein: CASNRDVNEQFF. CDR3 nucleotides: TGTGCCAGCAATCGGGATGTGAATGAGCAGTTCTTC.